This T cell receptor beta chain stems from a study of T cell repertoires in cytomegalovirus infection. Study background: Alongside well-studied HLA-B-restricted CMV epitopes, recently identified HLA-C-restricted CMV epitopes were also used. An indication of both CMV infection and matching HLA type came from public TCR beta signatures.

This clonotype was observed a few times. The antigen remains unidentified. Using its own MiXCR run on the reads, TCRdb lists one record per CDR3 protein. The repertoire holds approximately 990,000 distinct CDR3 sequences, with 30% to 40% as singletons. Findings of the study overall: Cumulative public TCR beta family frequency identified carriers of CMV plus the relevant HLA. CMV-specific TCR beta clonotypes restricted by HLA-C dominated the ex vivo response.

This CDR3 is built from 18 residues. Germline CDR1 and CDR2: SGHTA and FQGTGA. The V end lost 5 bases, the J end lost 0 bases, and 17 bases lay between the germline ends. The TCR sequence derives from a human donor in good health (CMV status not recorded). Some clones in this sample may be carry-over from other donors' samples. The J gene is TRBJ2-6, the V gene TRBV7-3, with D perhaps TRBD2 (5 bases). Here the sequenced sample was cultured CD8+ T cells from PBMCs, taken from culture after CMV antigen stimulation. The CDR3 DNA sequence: TGTGCCAGCAGCCCTTTGGGTGTGGGGAGCTCTGGGGCCAACGTCCTGACTTTC. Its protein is CASSPLGVGSSGANVLTF.